This TCR beta chain was documented in a study of cytomegalovirus exposure and HLA in healthy donors. Overall study results and limits: As a later analysis revealed, most CMV-associated TCR beta chains appeared HLA-restricted. The presence/absence work took it that sequencing depth was about the same across donors. With DRB1 most and HLA-C fewest, TCR association rates differed between HLA loci in a later analysis. Some V segments (TRBV6-2 and TRBV6-3 among them) were excluded as indistinguishable.

This CDR3 is built from 13 residues. Germline CDR1 is SEHNR and CDR2 is FQNEAQ (reference sequence). V was cut by 4 bases and J by 6 bases, with 12 bases left in between. PCR employed 60 Vbeta and 13 Jbeta primers. Here immunoSEQ multiplex PCR was the method, and the copy in TCRdb shows in-frame clones only, minus some. This table holds fewer than 200,000 clones, over 80% found once. Concerning this clone itself: As yet, its antigen is unknown.

This clonotype originated in a woman in her forties or fifties in good health and CMV-seropositive. The specimen sequenced was PBMCs. The J gene is TRBJ1-1, the V gene TRBV7-9, with unresolved D. The CDR3 DNA sequence: TGTGCCAGCAGCTCCCCCCTCGGAGCTGAAGCTTTCTTT. It yields the protein CASSSPLGAEAFF.